This T cell receptor beta chain emerged from a study of blood T cell repertoires in COVID-19. Original methodology: Cell counts per sample came from amplifying reference gene primers. Sequencing used immunoSEQ multiplex PCR; TCRdb keeps in-frame clones, though not all of them. V, J and clone size are taken as reported in that table, and D and trimming were inferred from the DNA itself. The data contain 150,000 to 200,000 clones, roughly 91% of them singletons. Germline CDR1 KGHSH, CDR2 LQKENI. The CDR3 covers 14 residues. V was cut by 6 bases and J by 4 bases, with 13 bases left in between. Sequenced: peripheral blood. The clonotype originates from a human donor in a cohort sampled during active COVID-19. This sequence joins TRBV18 and TRBJ1-5, with D tentatively TRBD1 (6 bases). CDR3: CASSLQGLNQPQHF. As DNA, the CDR3 is TGTGCCAGCTCTCTTCAGGGGTTAAATCAGCCCCAGCATTTT.